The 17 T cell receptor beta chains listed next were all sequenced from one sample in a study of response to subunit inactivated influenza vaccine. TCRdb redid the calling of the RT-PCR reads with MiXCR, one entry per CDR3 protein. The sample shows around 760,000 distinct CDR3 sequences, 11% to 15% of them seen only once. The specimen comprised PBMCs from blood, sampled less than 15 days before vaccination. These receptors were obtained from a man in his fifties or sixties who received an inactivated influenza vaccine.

The CDR3 loop reads CASSLGDSPSGEQYF. The CDR3 region has the DNA TGTGCCAGCAGTTTAGGGGACAGCCCCTCCGGCGAGCAGTACTTC. The chain combines TRBV28 with TRBJ2-7, with 7 nucleotides matching TRBD1. J gave up 6 bases and V 2 bases, and 10 bases lay outside the gene matches. The germline V gene encodes CDR1 MDHEN and CDR2 SYDVKM. The CDR3 length is 15 residues. Based on the CDR3 plus reference TRBV28 and TRBJ2-7, the full variable domain is DVKVTQSSRYLVKRTGEKVFLECVQDMDHENMFWYRQDPGLGLRLIYFSYDVKMKEKGDIPEGYSVSREKKERFSLILESASTNQTSMYLCASSLGDSPSGEQYFGPGTRLTVT.

CDR3 protein: CASSQATGNTGELFF. As DNA, the CDR3 is TGTGCCAGCAGCCAGGCGACCGGGAACACCGGGGAGCTGTTTTTT. This chain joins TRBV3-1 and TRBJ2-2; D gene unclear. In germline, CDR1 is LGHDT, CDR2 YNNKEL (reference sequence). CDR3 length: 15 amino acids. The ends were cut back, 3 bases at V and 1 base at J, with 9 bases in the middle.

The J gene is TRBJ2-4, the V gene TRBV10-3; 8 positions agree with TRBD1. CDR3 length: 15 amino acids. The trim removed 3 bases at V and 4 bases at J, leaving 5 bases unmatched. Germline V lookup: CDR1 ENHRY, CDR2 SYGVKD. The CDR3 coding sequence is TGTGCCATCAGTGAAGGTGGACAGGGAAAAAACATTCAGTACTTC. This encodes CAISEGGQGKNIQYF.

CDR3 DNA: TGTGCCAGCAGCTTAGGGGCTAGCGTGGGCAGTGAGCAGTTCTTC. This encodes CASSLGASVGSEQFF. This chain links TRBV7-3 with TRBJ2-1, with TRBD2 as a possible D gene (6 bases). Trimming left V 2 bases short and J 9 bases short, with 17 bases between. The germline CDR1 and CDR2 sequences are SGHTA and FQGTGA. This CDR3 contains 15 residues.

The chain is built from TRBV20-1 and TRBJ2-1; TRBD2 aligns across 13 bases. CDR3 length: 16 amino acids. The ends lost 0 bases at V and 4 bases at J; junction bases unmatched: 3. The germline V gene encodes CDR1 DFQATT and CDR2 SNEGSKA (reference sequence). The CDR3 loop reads CSARDRLAGGYNEQFF. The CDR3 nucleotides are TGCAGTGCTAGAGATCGACTAGCGGGGGGATACAATGAGCAGTTCTTC.

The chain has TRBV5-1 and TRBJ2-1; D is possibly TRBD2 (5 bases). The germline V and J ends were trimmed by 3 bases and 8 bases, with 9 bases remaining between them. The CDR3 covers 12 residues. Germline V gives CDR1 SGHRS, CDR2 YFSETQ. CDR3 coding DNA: TGCGCCAGCAGCTCCACCGGGGATGAGCAGTTCTTC. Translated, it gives CASSSTGDEQFF.

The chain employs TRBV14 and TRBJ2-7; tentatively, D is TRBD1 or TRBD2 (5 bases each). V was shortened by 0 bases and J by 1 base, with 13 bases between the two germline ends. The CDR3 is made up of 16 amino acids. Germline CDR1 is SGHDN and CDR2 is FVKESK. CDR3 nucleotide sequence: TGTGCCAGCAGCCAAGATGAGGGGTTTTCGTCCTACGAGCAGTACTTC. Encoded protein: CASSQDEGFSSYEQYF.

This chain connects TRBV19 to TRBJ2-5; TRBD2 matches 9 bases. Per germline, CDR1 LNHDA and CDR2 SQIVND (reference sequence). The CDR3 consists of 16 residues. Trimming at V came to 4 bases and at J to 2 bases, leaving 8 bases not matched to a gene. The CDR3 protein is CASSNRLADIQETQYF. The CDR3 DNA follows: TGTGCCAGTAGTAATAGACTAGCGGATATACAAGAGACCCAGTACTTC.

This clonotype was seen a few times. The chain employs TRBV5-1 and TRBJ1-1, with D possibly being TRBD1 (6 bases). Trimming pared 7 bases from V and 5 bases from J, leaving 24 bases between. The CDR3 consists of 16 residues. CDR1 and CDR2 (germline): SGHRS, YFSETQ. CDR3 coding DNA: TGCGCCAGCCGCGGCTCCCGGGGGGGGCTGAGTACTGAAGCTTTCTTT. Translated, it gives CASRGSRGGLSTEAFF.

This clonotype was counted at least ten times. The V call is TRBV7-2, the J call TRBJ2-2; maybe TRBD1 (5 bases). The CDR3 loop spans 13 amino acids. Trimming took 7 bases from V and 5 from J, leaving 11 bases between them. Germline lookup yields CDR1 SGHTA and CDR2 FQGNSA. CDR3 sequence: CASTNDRTGELFF. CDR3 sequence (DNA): TGTGCCAGCACTAATGACAGAACCGGGGAGCTGTTTTTT.

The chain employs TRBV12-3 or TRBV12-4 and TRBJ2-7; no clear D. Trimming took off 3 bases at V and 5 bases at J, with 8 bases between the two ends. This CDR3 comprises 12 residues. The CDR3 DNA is TGTGCCAGCAGTTTCGGACCCGACGAGCAGTACTTC. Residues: CASSFGPDEQYF.

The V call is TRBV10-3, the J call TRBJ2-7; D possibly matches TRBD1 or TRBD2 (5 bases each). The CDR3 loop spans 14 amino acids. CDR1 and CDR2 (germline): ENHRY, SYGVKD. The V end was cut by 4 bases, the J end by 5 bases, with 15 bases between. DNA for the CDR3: TGTGCCATCAGTGGGGGGACGGGACGCGACGAGCAGTACTTC. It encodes CAISGGTGRDEQYF.

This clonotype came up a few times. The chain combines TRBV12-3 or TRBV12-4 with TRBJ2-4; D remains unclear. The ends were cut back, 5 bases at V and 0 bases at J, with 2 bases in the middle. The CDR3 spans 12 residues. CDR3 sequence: CASSKAKNIQYF. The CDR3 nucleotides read TGTGCCAGCAGTAAAGCCAAAAACATTCAGTACTTC.

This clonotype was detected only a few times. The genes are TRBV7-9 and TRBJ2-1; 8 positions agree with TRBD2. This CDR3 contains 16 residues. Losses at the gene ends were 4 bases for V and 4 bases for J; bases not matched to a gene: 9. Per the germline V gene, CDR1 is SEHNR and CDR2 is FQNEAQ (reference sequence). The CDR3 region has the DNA TGTGCCAGCAGCTCAAAGAGCGGGACTAGGTACAATGAGCAGTTCTTC. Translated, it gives CASSSKSGTRYNEQFF.

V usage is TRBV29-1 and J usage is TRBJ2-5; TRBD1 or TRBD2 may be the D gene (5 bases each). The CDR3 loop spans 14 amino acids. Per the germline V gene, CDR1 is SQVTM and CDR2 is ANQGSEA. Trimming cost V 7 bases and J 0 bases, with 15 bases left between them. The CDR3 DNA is TGCAGCGCCCGGGACGCAGGTTACCAAGAGACCCAGTACTTC. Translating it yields CSARDAGYQETQYF.

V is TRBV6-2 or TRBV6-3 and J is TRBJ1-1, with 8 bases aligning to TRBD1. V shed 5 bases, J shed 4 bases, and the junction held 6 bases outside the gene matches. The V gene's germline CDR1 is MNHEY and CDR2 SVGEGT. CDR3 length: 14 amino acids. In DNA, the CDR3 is TGTGCCAGCAGTACAGGGGGGTCGTTCACTGAAGCTTTCTTT. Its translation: CASSTGGSFTEAFF.

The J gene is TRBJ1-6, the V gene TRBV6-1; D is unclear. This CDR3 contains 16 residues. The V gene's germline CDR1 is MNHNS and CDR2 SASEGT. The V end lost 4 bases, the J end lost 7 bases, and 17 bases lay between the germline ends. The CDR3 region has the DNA TGTGCCAGCAGTGCTCAACGTCGGCAGGTGAATTCACCCCTCCACTTT. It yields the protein CASSAQRRQVNSPLHF.